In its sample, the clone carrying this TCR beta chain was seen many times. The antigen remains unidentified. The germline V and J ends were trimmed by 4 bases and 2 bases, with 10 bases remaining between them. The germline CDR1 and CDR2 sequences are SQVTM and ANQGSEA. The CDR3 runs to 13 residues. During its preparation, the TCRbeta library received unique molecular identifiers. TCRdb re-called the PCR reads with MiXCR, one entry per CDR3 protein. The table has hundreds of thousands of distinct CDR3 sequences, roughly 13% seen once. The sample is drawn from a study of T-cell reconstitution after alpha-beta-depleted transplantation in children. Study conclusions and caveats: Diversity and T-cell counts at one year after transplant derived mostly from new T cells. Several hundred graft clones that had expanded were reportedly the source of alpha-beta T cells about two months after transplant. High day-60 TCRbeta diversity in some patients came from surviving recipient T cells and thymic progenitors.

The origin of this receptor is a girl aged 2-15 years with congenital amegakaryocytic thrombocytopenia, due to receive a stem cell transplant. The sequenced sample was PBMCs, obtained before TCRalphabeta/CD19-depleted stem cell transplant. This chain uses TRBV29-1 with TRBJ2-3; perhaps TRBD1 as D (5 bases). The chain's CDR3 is CSVGGRLTDTQYF. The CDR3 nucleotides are TGCAGCGTTGGGGGCAGACTCACAGATACGCAGTATTTT.